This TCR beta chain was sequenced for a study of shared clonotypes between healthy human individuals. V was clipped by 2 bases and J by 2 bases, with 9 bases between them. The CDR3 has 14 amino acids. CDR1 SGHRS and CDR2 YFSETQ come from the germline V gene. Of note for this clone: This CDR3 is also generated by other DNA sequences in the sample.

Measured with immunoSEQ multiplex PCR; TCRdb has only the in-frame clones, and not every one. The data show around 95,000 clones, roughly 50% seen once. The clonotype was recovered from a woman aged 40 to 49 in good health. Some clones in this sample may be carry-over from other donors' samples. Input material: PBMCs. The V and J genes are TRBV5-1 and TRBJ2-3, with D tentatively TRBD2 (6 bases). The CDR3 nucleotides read TGCGCCAGCAGCTTCGGAGGGCCCACAGATACGCAGTATTTT. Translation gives CASSFGGPTDTQYF. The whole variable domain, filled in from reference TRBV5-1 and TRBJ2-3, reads KAGVTQTPRYLIKTRGQQVTLSCSPISGHRSVSWYQQTPGQGLQFLFEYFSETQRNKGNFPGRFSGRQFSNSRSEMNVSTLELGDSALYLCASSFGGPTDTQYFGPGTRLTVL.